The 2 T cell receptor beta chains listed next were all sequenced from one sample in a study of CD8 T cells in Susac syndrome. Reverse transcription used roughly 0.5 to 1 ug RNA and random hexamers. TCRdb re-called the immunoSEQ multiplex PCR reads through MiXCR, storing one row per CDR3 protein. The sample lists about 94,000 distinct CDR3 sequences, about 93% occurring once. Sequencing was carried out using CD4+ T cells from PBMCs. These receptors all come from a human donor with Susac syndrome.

The CDR3 bases are TGTGCCAGCATTCCGGGACAGGGGTTTCAGCCCCAGCATTTT. This sequence encodes CASIPGQGFQPQHF. The chain links TRBV2 to TRBJ1-5, with TRBD1 matching over 10 bases. This CDR3 has 14 residues. Germline values: CDR1 SNHLY, CDR2 FYNNEI. The junction had 6 bases not matched to a gene; V was cut back by 7 bases and J by 6 bases.

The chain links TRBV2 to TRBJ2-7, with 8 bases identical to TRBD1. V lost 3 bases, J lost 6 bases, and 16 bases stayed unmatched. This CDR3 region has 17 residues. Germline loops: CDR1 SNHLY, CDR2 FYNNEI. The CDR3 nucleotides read TGTGCCAGCAGTGAGGGGACAGGAAGGAGTTTAGGAGTCGAGCAGTACTTC. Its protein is CASSEGTGRSLGVEQYF.